This TCR beta chain is drawn from a study of blood T cells in healthy people across ages. Combining a sample-barcoded 5' primer with a J-beta primer mix, a second PCR ran for 7 to 11 cycles. TCRdb re-called the 5' RACE reads through MiXCR, storing one row per CDR3 protein. The sample has over 750,000 distinct CDR3 sequences, around 25% seen once. Study-level points and caveats: When set beside aged donors, long-lived donors presented more naive CD4+ cells and higher diversity.

This clonotype was seen a handful of times. Antigen: not known. Trimming took off 6 bases at V and 4 bases at J, with 18 bases between the two ends. The CDR3 length is 15 residues. Germline V CDR1 and CDR2: DFQATT, SNEGSKA (reference sequence). The data also belong to a second study, concerning T cells of mothers and their children. That work states: Nobody spotted any persistent microchimeric T cell clones.

The receptor was derived from a boy under 18 in good health. The sample comprised blood. The chain joins TRBV20-1 to TRBJ2-2; D remains ambiguous. Written as DNA, the CDR3 is TGCAGTGCCAGCACGGCGTGGTTAGGCACCGGGGAGCTGTTTTTT. Residues: CSASTAWLGTGELFF.